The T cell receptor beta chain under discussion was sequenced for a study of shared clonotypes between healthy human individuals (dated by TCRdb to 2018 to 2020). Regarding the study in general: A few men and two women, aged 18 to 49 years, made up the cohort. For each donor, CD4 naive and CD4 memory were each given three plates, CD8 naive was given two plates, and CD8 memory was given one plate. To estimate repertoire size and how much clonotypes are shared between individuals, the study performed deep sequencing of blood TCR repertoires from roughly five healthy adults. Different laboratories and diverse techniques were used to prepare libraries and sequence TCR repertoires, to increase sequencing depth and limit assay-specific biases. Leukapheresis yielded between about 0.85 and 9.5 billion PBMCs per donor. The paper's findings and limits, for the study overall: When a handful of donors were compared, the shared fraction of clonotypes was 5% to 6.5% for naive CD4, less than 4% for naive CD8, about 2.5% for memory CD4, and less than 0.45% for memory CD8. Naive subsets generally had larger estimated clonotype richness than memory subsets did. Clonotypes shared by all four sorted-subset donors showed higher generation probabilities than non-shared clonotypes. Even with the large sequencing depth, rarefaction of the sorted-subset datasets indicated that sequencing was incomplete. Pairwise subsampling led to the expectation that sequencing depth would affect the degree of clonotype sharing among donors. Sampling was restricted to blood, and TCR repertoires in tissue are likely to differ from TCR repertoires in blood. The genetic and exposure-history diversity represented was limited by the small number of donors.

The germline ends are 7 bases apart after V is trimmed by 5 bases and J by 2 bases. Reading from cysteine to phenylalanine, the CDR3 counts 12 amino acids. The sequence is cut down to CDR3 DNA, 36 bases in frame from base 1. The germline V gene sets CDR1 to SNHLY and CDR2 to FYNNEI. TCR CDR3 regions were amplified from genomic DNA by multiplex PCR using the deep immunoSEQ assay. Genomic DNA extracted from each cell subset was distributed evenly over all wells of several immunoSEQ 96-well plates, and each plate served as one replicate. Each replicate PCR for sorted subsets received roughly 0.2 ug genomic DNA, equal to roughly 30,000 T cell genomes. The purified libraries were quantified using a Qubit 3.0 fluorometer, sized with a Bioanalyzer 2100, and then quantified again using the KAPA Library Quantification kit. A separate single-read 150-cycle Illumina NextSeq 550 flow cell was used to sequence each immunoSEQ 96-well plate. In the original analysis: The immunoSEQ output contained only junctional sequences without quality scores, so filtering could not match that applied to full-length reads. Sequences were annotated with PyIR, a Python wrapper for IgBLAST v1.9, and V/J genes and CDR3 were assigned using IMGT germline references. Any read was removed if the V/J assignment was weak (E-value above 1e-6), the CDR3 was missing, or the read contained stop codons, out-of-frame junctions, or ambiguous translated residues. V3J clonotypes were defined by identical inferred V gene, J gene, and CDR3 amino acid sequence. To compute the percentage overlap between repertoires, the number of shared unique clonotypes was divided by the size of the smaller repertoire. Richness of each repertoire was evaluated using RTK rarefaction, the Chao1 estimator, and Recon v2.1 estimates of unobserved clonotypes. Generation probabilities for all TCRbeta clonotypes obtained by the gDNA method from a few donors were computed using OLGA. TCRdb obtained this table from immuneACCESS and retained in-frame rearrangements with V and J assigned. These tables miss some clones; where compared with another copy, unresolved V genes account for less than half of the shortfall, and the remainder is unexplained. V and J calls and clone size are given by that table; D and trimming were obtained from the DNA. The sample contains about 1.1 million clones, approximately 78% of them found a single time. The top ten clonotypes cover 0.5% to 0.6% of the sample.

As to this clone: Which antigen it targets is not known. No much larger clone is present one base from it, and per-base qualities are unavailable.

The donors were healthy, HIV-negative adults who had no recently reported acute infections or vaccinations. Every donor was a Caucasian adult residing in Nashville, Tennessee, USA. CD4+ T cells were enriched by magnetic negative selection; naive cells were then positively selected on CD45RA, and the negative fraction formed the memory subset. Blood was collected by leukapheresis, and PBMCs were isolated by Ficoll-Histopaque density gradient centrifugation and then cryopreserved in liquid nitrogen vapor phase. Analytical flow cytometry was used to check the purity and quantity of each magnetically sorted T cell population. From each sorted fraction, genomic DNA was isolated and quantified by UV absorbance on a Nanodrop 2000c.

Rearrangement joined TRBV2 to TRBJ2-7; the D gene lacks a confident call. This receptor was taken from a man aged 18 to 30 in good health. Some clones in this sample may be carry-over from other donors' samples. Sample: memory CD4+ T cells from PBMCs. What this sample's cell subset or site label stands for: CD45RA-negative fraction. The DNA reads TGTGCCAGCAGTAGACAAGCCTACGAGCAGTACTTC. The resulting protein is CASSRQAYEQYF.